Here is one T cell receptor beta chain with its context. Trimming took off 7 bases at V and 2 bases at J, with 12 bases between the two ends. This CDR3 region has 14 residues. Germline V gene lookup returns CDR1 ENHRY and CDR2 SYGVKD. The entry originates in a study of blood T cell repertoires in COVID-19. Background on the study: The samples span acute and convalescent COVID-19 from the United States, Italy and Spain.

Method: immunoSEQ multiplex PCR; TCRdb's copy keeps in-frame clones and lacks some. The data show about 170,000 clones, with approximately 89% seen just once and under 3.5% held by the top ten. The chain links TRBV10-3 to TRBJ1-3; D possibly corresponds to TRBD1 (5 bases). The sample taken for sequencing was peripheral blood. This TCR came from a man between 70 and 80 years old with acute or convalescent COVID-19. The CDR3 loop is CAITEGLTGNTIYF. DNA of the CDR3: TGTGCCATCACCGAGGGACTTACTGGAAACACCATATATTTT.